This passage covers 21 T cell receptor beta chains from one sample sequenced in a study of shared clonotypes between healthy human individuals. TCRdb keeps only in-frame clones here, not all; method: immunoSEQ multiplex PCR. The data hold around 990,000 clones, with approximately 80% observed a single time. Input material: memory CD4+ T cells from PBMCs. Subset reported: CD45RA-negative fraction. The receptors derive from a man between 18 and 29 years old in good health. Some clones in this sample may be carry-over from other donors' samples.

The J gene is TRBJ1-1, the V gene TRBV6-6; D unresolved. Trimming took off 6 bases at V and 9 bases at J, with 14 bases between the two ends. Germline V gene lookup returns CDR1 MNHNY and CDR2 SVGAGI (reference sequence). The CDR3 has 12 amino acids. CDR3 sequence: CASSLRWEQAFF. The DNA for the CDR3 is TGTGCCAGCAGCTTACGATGGGAACAAGCTTTCTTT.

Concerning this clone itself: This may stem from a read error, because a much larger clone lies one nucleotide away. The gene calls are TRBV4-2 and TRBJ2-2, with TRBD2 matching 9 bases. CDR1 and CDR2 from the germline V gene are LGHNA and YNFKEQ. The CDR3 extends over 16 amino acids. The CDR3 DNA reads as TGTGCCAGCAGCCCAAATAGCGGGAGTGGGACCGGGGAGCTGTCTTTT. Translated, it gives CASSPNSGSGTGELSF.

This chain joins TRBV5-6 and TRBJ1-4, with 7 bases that match TRBD1. The CDR3 extends over 13 amino acids. In germline, CDR1 is SGHDT, CDR2 YYEEEE. The V gene end was trimmed by 4 bases and the J gene end by 7 bases; junction bases not matched to a gene: 4. This chain's CDR3 is CASSRNRGEKLFF. The CDR3 DNA reads TGTGCCAGCAGCCGAAACAGGGGTGAAAAACTGTTTTTT.

The chain employs TRBV14 and TRBJ2-1; unclear D gene. Trimming pared 4 bases from V and 4 bases from J, leaving 17 bases between. This CDR3 spans 16 amino acids. The germline gives CDR1 SGHDN, CDR2 FVKESK. The CDR3 nucleotides read TGTGCCAGCAGCCCCCCTCTTCTTGTCCCATACAATGAGCAGTTCTTC. The encoded protein is CASSPPLLVPYNEQFF.

The chain carries TRBV6-6 and TRBJ2-1, with 7 bases matching TRBD1. The CDR3 contains 14 residues. Germline V gives CDR1 MNHNY, CDR2 SVGAGI (reference sequence). The ends lost 6 bases at V and 8 bases at J; junction bases unmatched: 10. The CDR3 sequence is CASSSRTGRDEQFF. The CDR3 DNA sequence: TGTGCCAGCAGCTCTCGGACAGGTCGGGATGAGCAGTTCTTC.

This chain joins TRBV5-1 and TRBJ1-1; TRBD1 might be the D (6 bases). In germline, CDR1 is SGHRS, CDR2 YFSETQ. The CDR3 runs 13 residues. V gave up 6 bases and J gave up 4 bases, with 13 bases separating them. The CDR3 coding sequence is TGCGCCAGCAATGGGGGCTCGGGCACTGAAGCTTTCTTT. Translating gives CASNGGSGTEAFF.

The genes are TRBV18 and TRBJ2-7, with a weak D call TRBD2 (7 bases). V was pared by 3 bases and J by 4 bases, with 13 bases between. Germline V gives CDR1 KGHSH, CDR2 LQKENI. The CDR3 contains 14 residues. The DNA for the CDR3 is TGTGCCAGCTCACCCACACAGGGAGGGTACGAGCAGTACTTC. It codes for CASSPTQGGYEQYF. The entire variable domain, with the rest obtained from reference TRBV18 and TRBJ2-7, is as follows: NAGVMQNPRHLVRRRGQEARLRCSPMKGHSHVYWYRQLPEEGLKFMVYLQKENIIDESGMPKERFSAEFPKEGPSILRIQQVVRGDSAAYFCASSPTQGGYEQYFGPGTRLTVT.

The chain uses TRBV30 and TRBJ1-2, with TRBD1 matching 8 bases. Trimming removed 4 bases from V and 6 bases from J; junction bases left unmatched: 7. Germline V gene lookup returns CDR1 GTSNPN and CDR2 SVGIG (reference sequence). CDR3 length equals 13 residues. The CDR3 sequence: CAWNPGGRNGYTF. Here the CDR3 DNA reads TGTGCCTGGAACCCAGGGGGCCGGAATGGCTACACCTTC.

The sample holds one count of this clone. The sample carries other DNA sequences with the same CDR3. The chain couples TRBV9 to TRBJ2-5; D call uncertain. The germline gives CDR1 SGDLS, CDR2 YYNGEE. The ends were cut back, 0 bases at V and 2 bases at J, with 5 bases in the middle. The CDR3 runs to 13 residues. This chain's CDR3 is CASSVDSQETQYF. The CDR3 bases are TGTGCCAGCAGCGTAGACAGTCAAGAGACCCAGTACTTC.

The chain uses TRBV5-6 and TRBJ1-4; no clear D gene. V dropped 0 bases and J dropped 8 bases, with 8 bases sitting between them. The CDR3 spans 13 residues. From germline, CDR1 is SGHDT and CDR2 YYEEEE. The CDR3 loop is CASSLGDREKLFF. DNA of the CDR3: TGTGCCAGCAGCTTGGGGGATAGAGAAAAACTGTTTTTT.

The chain couples TRBV19 to TRBJ1-2; maybe TRBD1 (6 bases). The germline V gene has CDR1 LNHDA and CDR2 SQIVND (reference sequence). The CDR3 is made up of 13 amino acids. V was clipped by 10 bases and J by 3 bases, with 15 bases between them. CDR3 region: CATARGAYYGYTF. The CDR3 bases are TGTGCCACCGCTCGGGGGGCCTACTATGGCTACACCTTC.

This clone has a single count. V usage is TRBV7-9 and J usage is TRBJ1-2, with 7 bases matching TRBD1. The CDR3 has 16 residues. The germline V gene encodes CDR1 SEHNR and CDR2 FQNEAQ (reference sequence). The V and J ends lost 3 bases and 4 bases, in that order; junction bases with no gene match: 11. The DNA of the CDR3 is TGTGCCAGCAGCTTCCTGTGGGGGACAGCCGCCTATGGCTACACCTTC. Protein: CASSFLWGTAAYGYTF.

V gene TRBV7-2 combines with J gene TRBJ2-7; D is perhaps TRBD2 (5 bases). CDR3 length equals 14 residues. The germline V gene encodes CDR1 SGHTA and CDR2 FQGNSA. V was clipped by 7 bases and J by 6 bases, with 19 bases between them. CDR3 in amino acids: CASTETGVAGEQYF. CDR3 DNA: TGTGCCAGCACCGAGACCGGGGTGGCGGGCGAGCAGTACTTC.

The chain employs TRBV5-4 and TRBJ1-3; no reliable D call. CDR1 SGHNT and CDR2 YYREEE come from the germline V gene (reference sequence). The CDR3 extends over 15 amino acids. Trimming stripped 3 bases from V and 2 bases from J, with 12 bases between. Here the CDR3 DNA reads TGTGCCAGCAGCTATGCCGGGAACCCTGGAAACACCATATATTTT. Amino acid sequence: CASSYAGNPGNTIYF. Combining the CDR3 with reference TRBV5-4 and TRBJ1-3 gives the whole variable domain ETGVTQSPTHLIKTRGQQVTLRCSSQSGHNTVSWYQQALGQGPQFIFQYYREEENGRGNFPPRFSGLQFPNYSSELNVNALELDDSALYLCASSYAGNPGNTIYFGEGSWLTVV.

The chain couples TRBV30 to TRBJ2-7, with 8 bases aligning to TRBD2. Germline CDR1 is GTSNPN and CDR2 is SVGIG (reference sequence). Losses at the gene ends were 5 bases for V and 8 bases for J; bases not matched to a gene: 14. The CDR3 runs to 14 residues. CDR3 residues: CAWRRGTRGLQQYF. In nucleotides, the CDR3 is TGTGCCTGGCGGCGCGGGACTAGGGGCCTCCAGCAGTACTTC.

J is TRBJ2-3 and V is TRBV9; 13 nucleotides line up with TRBD2. Germline V gene lookup returns CDR1 SGDLS and CDR2 YYNGEE. This CDR3 contains 16 residues. The V gene end was trimmed by 0 bases and the J gene end by 6 bases; junction bases not matched to a gene: 4. CDR3 sequence (DNA): TGTGCCAGCAGCGTAGCCGGGACTAGCGGGATGGATACGCAGTATTTT. Encoded protein: CASSVAGTSGMDTQYF. Full variable domain (outside the CDR3, taken from reference TRBV9 and TRBJ2-3): DSGVTQTPKHLITATGQRVTLRCSPRSGDLSVYWYQQSLDQGLQFLIQYYNGEERAKGNILERFSAQQFPDLHSELNLSSLELGDSALYFCASSVAGTSGMDTQYFGPGTRLTVL.

The chain is built from TRBV6-5 and TRBJ1-2; tentative D call: TRBD1 (6 bases). CDR1 MNHEY and CDR2 SVGAGI come from the germline V gene. V dropped 5 bases and J dropped 4 bases, with 14 bases sitting between them. This CDR3 spans 14 amino acids. CDR3 nucleotide sequence: TGTGCCAGCAGTACGGAGGGAGGGGGCTATGGCTACACCTTC. It yields the protein CASSTEGGGYGYTF.

This rearrangement joins TRBV5-1 to TRBJ2-1; weak D call: TRBD1 (6 bases). V was cut by 4 bases and J by 6 bases, with 11 bases left in between. This CDR3 region has 13 residues. The germline CDR1 and CDR2 sequences are SGHRS and YFSETQ. CDR3 DNA: TGCGCCAGCAGCGCCGACAGGTTCAATGAGCAGTTCTTC. Its protein is CASSADRFNEQFF.

This chain connects TRBV14 to TRBJ1-2; 9 positions match TRBD1. Per the germline V gene, CDR1 is SGHDN and CDR2 is FVKESK. V gave up 10 bases and J gave up 8 bases; unmatched junction bases: 5. There are 11 residues in the CDR3. CDR3 residues: CATGTGRGYTF. DNA of the CDR3: TGTGCCACCGGGACAGGGCGAGGCTACACCTTC.

This clone came up many times. The V and J genes are TRBV29-1 and TRBJ2-1, with a tentative D call TRBD1 (6 bases). Germline CDR1 reads SQVTM; CDR2 reads ANQGSEA. V lost 3 bases to trimming and J lost 2 bases, with 11 bases between them. CDR3 length: 14 amino acids. CDR3 nucleotide sequence: TGCAGCGTTGACCTGGACAGCGCCTACAATGAGCAGTTCTTC. Its protein product is CSVDLDSAYNEQFF.

This chain links TRBV28 with TRBJ2-3; D unclear. V dropped 4 bases and J dropped 9 bases, with 11 bases sitting between them. CDR1 and CDR2 (germline): MDHEN, SYDVKM. The CDR3 has 12 residues. This chain's CDR3 is CASSSLVRTQYF. The DNA of the CDR3 is TGTGCCAGCAGTTCCCTAGTGCGAACGCAGTATTTT.